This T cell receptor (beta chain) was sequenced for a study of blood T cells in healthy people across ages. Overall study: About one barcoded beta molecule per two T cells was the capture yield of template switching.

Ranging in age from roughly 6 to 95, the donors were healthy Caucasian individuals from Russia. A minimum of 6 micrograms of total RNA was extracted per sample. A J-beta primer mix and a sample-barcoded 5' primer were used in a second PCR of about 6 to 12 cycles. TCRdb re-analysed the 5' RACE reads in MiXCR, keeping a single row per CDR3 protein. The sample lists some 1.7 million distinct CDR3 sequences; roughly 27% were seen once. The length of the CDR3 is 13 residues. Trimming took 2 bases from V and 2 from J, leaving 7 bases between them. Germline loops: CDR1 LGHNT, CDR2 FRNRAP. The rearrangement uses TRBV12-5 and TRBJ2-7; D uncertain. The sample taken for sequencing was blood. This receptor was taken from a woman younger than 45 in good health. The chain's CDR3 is CASGLIGPYEQYF. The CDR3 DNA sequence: TGTGCTAGTGGTTTGATAGGGCCCTACGAGCAGTACTTC.